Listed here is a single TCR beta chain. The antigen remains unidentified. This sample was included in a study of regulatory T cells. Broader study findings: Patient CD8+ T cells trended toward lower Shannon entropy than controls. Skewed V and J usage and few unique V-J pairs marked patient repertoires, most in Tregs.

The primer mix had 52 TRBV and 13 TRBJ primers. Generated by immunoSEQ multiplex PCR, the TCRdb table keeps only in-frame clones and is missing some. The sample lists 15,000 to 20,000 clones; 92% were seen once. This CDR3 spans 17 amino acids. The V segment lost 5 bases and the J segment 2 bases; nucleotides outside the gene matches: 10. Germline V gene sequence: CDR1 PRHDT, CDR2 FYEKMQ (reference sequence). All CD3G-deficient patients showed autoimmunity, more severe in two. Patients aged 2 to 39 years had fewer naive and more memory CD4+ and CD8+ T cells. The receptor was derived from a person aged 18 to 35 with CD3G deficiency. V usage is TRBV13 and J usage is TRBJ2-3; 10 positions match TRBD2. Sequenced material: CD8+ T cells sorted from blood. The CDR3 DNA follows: TGTGCCAGCAGCCCAGTTGCCAGCGGGGGGGACACAGATACGCAGTATTTT. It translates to CASSPVASGGDTDTQYF.